This T cell receptor beta chain came from a study of T-cell reconstitution after alpha-beta-depleted transplantation in children. Unique molecular identifiers were used in preparing the TCRbeta library. TCRdb redid the calling of the PCR reads with MiXCR, one entry per CDR3 protein. Of about 640,000 distinct CDR3 sequences listed, roughly 15% are singletons. In its sample, this clonotype was seen once. Sequences were derived from PBMCs from the stem cell graft donor, sampled from the stem cell graft. This TCR was recovered from a human donor who donated a stem cell graft to a child with acute myeloid leukemia.

The CDR3 here is CASRGPRQSRAGELFF. The CDR3 coding sequence is TGTGCCAGCAGGGGACCTAGACAGTCTAGGGCCGGGGAGCTGTTTTTT. This chain links TRBV28 with TRBJ2-2; D might be TRBD1 or TRBD2, each matching 5 bases. CDR3 length: 16 residues. Trimming removed 6 bases at V and 6 bases at J, with 20 bases between. Germline V gene data show CDR1 as MDHEN and CDR2 as SYDVKM.